This T cell receptor (beta chain) is drawn from a study of T cells in Graves' hyperthyroidism and ophthalmopathy (dated 2019 in TCRdb). For the wider study: Peripheral blood samples were taken at the time of initial diagnosis, prior to any treatment. TCR V-J signatures able to tell the groups apart were searched for in a discovery cohort of 100 patients, of whom 43 had Graves' ophthalmopathy and around 58 had stable Graves' hyperthyroidism. Whether ophthalmopathy could be predicted prospectively was tested in an independent validation cohort made up of 18 to 20 hyperthyroidism patients plus 17 patients who later progressed to ophthalmopathy. For training and testing, the 100 or so patients in the discovery cohort were randomly divided in a 7:3 ratio. The study also compared thyroid tissue and blood T-cell repertoires from five or six Graves' hyperthyroidism patients. Once sampling was done, hyperthyroidism patients were given methimazole at a starting dose of 30 mg daily, whereas ophthalmopathy patients were given high-dose intravenous methylprednisolone. TCR Vbeta CDR3 sequencing of around 130 peripheral blood samples (43 ophthalmopathy, 75 or so hyperthyroidism and roughly 17 progressor patients) is reported in the paper.

A note on this clonotype: No cognate antigen has been identified for it. Per-base quality was not reported, and no clone a single base away is much larger than it.

Broad study findings and their caveats: In validation, progression to ophthalmopathy was predicted by the model with more than 65% sensitivity and 72% to 80% specificity, a median of about 6.4 months before onset. Sample size was not statistically predetermined, and investigators were not blinded to group allocation. Most expanded thyroid clonotypes (frequency above 0.001) were also found in blood, which suggests that blood repertoires may mirror thyroid immune responses. A model built on a 13 V-J signature distinguished ophthalmopathy from stable hyperthyroidism, reaching 87.88% sensitivity and under 84% specificity in cross-validation and 80%/75% in testing.

From the cysteine up to the phenylalanine, the CDR3 has a length of 17 residues. Only the CDR3 part of the read is kept: 51 bases, read in frame from the first base. The CDR1 and CDR2 encoded by the germline V gene are SGHTA and FQGNSA. The germline V end is reduced by 4 bases and the J end by 4 bases; junction bases left unmatched: 12. Moderately to severely active disease, a Clinical Activity Score of at least 3, a NOSPECS grade of at least 4, and a duration under 3 months were present in ophthalmopathy patients. Patients with uncontrolled infections, other autoimmune diseases, pregnancy or lactation were excluded. Diagnoses relied on clinical symptoms, serum thyroxine and TRAb, thyroid ultrasound and orbital computed tomography. PBMCs were isolated from about 10 ml of fresh peripheral blood by Ficoll-Paque density gradient centrifugation. Total RNA was extracted with Trizol reagent, and quality was checked on an Agilent 2100 Bioanalyzer.

TCR beta CDR3 regions were amplified from RNA transcripts. The TCR CDR3 was subjected to a first round of RT-PCR using the HTBI primer set and the Qiagen OneStep RT-PCR kit. A second multiplex PCR round built the libraries, followed by size selection and purification. Libraries were sequenced paired-end with 100 bp reads on an Illumina HiSeq2000. The paper's data handling went like this. SOAPnuke was used to process the raw data, removing reads that contained adapters or uncalled bases, had a mean Phred below 15, or lacked an exact match to the constant primer or identifier. COPE v1.2.5 was used to merge high-quality paired reads, and clonotypes were defined as unique nucleotide sequences. Clonotypes were aligned to IMGT TRBV, TRBD and TRBJ reference segments using MiTCR v1.1. The analysis was restricted to V-J combinations with a frequency above 0.0001, which together covered just over 98% of the repertoires. A TCS score was defined as the ratio of F50 (clonal expansion) to E x V (chaos), with BLOSUM62-based TCRdist applied between CDR3 peptides within each V-J. Welch's t-statistics and random forest reduced 500 to 550 V-J features to 13, which were used in a naive Bayes classifier (R e1071). In-frame beta chains were kept once TCRdb had trimmed the public reads at Q25 with fastp and called clones with MiXCR. Each record represents a unique CDR3 protein, reported with the most common genes and DNA among its rows. Here the V and J calls rest on TCRdb's processing, not on the authors' analysis. The sample table contains roughly 650,000 distinct CDR3 sequences; only one count was recorded for roughly a sixth of them. The biggest ten clones account for around 3.5% of the sample.

This chain is built from TRBV7-2 and TRBJ2-7, with 11 bases aligning to TRBD2. What was sequenced was blood. This TCR was recovered from a middle-aged woman with Graves' ophthalmopathy. The nucleotides read TGTGCCAGCAGCTCGACAGTAGCGGGAGGGACACCTTACGAGCAGTACTTC. Translated, this is CASSSTVAGGTPYEQYF.